This T cell receptor (beta chain) is from a study of blood T cell repertoires in COVID-19. In the study overall: T cells, B-cell-depleted T cells, or PBMCs supplied cDNA or gDNA.

Germline CDR1 and CDR2: LGHDT and YNNKEL (reference sequence). This CDR3 has 13 residues. J was trimmed by 7 bases and V by 2 bases; bases with no gene match: 1. Clones were sequenced by immunoSEQ multiplex PCR, and TCRdb holds only the in-frame ones, with some missing. The table includes about 190,000 clones, around nine tenths detected once. This receptor was identified in a man aged 45-65 years with acute or convalescent COVID-19. This rearrangement joins TRBV3-1 (or the pseudogene TRBV3-2) to TRBJ2-1, with TRBD2 matching 8 bases. Sequencing was done on a sample of peripheral blood. CDR3 bases: TGTGCCAGCAGCCAACGGGAGGGGAATGAGCAGTTCTTC. This codes for CASSQREGNEQFF.